These T cell receptor beta chains were read from a single sample in a study of T cell clonotyping in hematopoietic cell transplantation. Some clones are missing from TCRdb's copy, which holds only in-frame ones; the method was immunoSEQ multiplex PCR. Among 26,000 or so clones listed, more than 65% were seen once. Sequenced here: peripheral blood mononuclear cells, sampled before stem cell transplant. These receptor sequences come from a man in his forties with acute myeloid leukemia. Some clones in this sample may be carry-over from other donors' samples. Each CDR3 is given with its conserved first and last residue. The D gene is left open where the match is weak. The size of a clone is reported for some rows only, either as once, few or many, or as a class for expanded clones.

d_call	v_call	cdr3_length	clone_size	j_call	cdr3_nt	cdr3_aa
NA	TRBV6-1	11	NA	TRBJ2-7	TGTGCCAGCAGCGACAGCCTAAAAGAGTACTTC	CASSDSLKEYF
NA	TRBV19	14	NA	TRBJ2-7	TGTGCCAGTAGTGTCTGGACGGACTCCTACGAGCAGTACTTC	CASSVWTDSYEQYF
NA	TRBV7-8	16	few	TRBJ2-7	TGTGCCAGCAGCTTAGCGTACCGGGGATCGTCCTACGAGCAGTACTTC	CASSLAYRGSSYEQYF
NA	TRBV13	15	NA	TRBJ2-2	TGTGCCAGCAGCCTCTCCGGGGGAGGAACCGGGGAGCTGTTTTTT	CASSLSGGGTGELFF
NA	TRBV7-9	12	NA	TRBJ1-5	TGTGCCAGCAGCTTAGGGGTGGAGCCCCAGCATTTT	CASSLGVEPQHF
NA	TRBV5-1	16	NA	TRBJ2-2	TGCGCCAGCAGCTTAGGTAGGACAGCGAACACCGGGGAGCTGTTTTTT	CASSLGRTANTGELFF
TRBD1	TRBV28	11	NA	TRBJ1-2	TGTGCCAGCGGGACAGGCTATGGCTACACCTTC	CASGTGYGYTF
TRBD1	TRBV5-4	15	few	TRBJ2-7	TGTGCCAGCGGAGTTGGGACAGGGGGCATCTACGAGCAGTACTTC	CASGVGTGGIYEQYF
NA	TRBV6-6	15	NA	TRBJ2-7	TGTGCCAGCAGCCTAGACAGTGAGTCGGTCGGCGAGCAGTACTTC	CASSLDSESVGEQYF
TRBD1	TRBV7-3	13	NA	TRBJ1-1	TGTGCCAGCAGTTTGGACAGGGAAGGTTTGGCTTTCTTT	CASSLDREGLAFF
NA	TRBV19	13	NA	TRBJ1-5	TGTGCCAGTACTTTAGGAGTCAATCAGCCCCAGCATTTT	CASTLGVNQPQHF
TRBD2	TRBV6-1	14	NA	TRBJ2-5	TGTGCCAGCAGTGAAGAGCGGGGGTCAGAGACCCAGTACTTC	CASSEERGSETQYF
NA	TRBV11-2	14	NA	TRBJ2-7	TGTGCCAGCAGCAGGGAGACGGAAACGGCCTATCTGTACTTC	CASSRETETAYLYF
NA	TRBV5-6	14	NA	TRBJ2-7	TGTGCCAGCAGCTTGCCAGGGGGGGCCTACGAGCAGTACTTC	CASSLPGGAYEQYF
TRBD1	TRBV28	15	NA	TRBJ1-2	TGTGCCAGCAGTTTAGGGACAGGGGCTAACTATGGCTACACCTTC	CASSLGTGANYGYTF
NA	TRBV5-6	10	few	TRBJ1-5	TGTGCCAGCAGATCGGGACCTCCGCATTTT	CASRSGPPHF
NA	TRBV13	13	NA	TRBJ1-1	TGTGCCAGCAGCTTAAGGACGGGCACTGAAGCTTTCTTT	CASSLRTGTEAFF
TRBD1	TRBV19	16	NA	TRBJ1-2	TGTGCCAGTAGTACGGAAAGACAGGGGACTAACTATGGCTACACCTTC	CASSTERQGTNYGYTF
NA	TRBV11-3	13	NA	TRBJ1-1	TGTGCCAGCAGCCCGACAGGTAACACTGAAGCTTTCTTT	CASSPTGNTEAFF
TRBD1	TRBV10-3	14	NA	TRBJ2-7	TGTGCCAGCCTTGAAGGGACAGGGAACTACGAGCAGTACTTC	CASLEGTGNYEQYF
NA	TRBV11-2	15	once	TRBJ2-5	TGTGCCAGCAGCTTAGTAGGATCGGGGCTCCAGGCCCAGTACTTC	CASSLVGSGLQAQYF
NA	TRBV15	16	NA	TRBJ1-2	TGTGCCACCAGCAGAGATGGGTGGCGCCCTAACTATGGCTACACCTTC	CATSRDGWRPNYGYTF
TRBD2	TRBV10-3	15	NA	TRBJ2-3	TGTGCCATCAGTGAGAGTGGTGGGAGGGAAGATACGCAGTATTTT	CAISESGGREDTQYF
TRBD1	TRBV5-1	16	NA	TRBJ1-4	TGCGCCAGCAGCCTTGGACAGGGGATAACTAATGAAAAACTGTTTTTT	CASSLGQGITNEKLFF
TRBD1	TRBV6-6	14	NA	TRBJ1-5	TGTGCCAGCAAGTCCGGGACAGGTAATCAGCCCCAGCATTTT	CASKSGTGNQPQHF
NA	TRBV30	15	NA	TRBJ1-1	TGTGCCTGGGCGACGGACACGTACATGAACACTGAAGCTTTCTTT	CAWATDTYMNTEAFF
NA	TRBV4-2	16	NA	TRBJ2-2	TGTGCCAGCAGCCAAGATAGGCGGGGTATCACCGGGGAGCTGTTTTTT	CASSQDRRGITGELFF
TRBD1	TRBV5-1	16	NA	TRBJ1-1	TGCGCCAGCAGCCGAGGGGGCGCGGGGATGAACACTGAAGCTTTCTTT	CASSRGGAGMNTEAFF
TRBD1	TRBV4-1	15	NA	TRBJ2-2	TGCGCCAGCAGCCCTGGACAGGGCAATACCGGGGAGCTGTTTTTT	CASSPGQGNTGELFF
TRBD2	TRBV7-8	14	NA	TRBJ2-7	TGTGCCAGCAGCTTAGGGGGGGGAACCTACGAGCAGTACTTC	CASSLGGGTYEQYF
NA	TRBV9	14	once	TRBJ2-3	TGTGCCAGCAGCGTCCGCGGGAGCACAGATACGCAGTATTTT	CASSVRGSTDTQYF
TRBD1	TRBV6-5	13	once	TRBJ1-2	TGTGCCAGCAGATCCCAGGGGGATTATGGCTACACCTTC	CASRSQGDYGYTF
NA	TRBV5-4	14	NA	TRBJ1-2	TGTGCCAGCAGCTTTGGACAGTTGTCGTATGGCTACACCTTC	CASSFGQLSYGYTF
NA	TRBV10-3	13	NA	TRBJ2-7	TGTGCCATCAGTGAGAGTACATCCTACGAGCAGTACTTC	CAISESTSYEQYF
NA	TRBV27	16	NA	TRBJ1-3	TGTGCCAGCAGTTTACGACCAACAGGGTCTGGAAACACCATATATTTT	CASSLRPTGSGNTIYF
TRBD1	TRBV11-2	16	NA	TRBJ1-1	TGTGCCAGCAGCGCCCGATCACAGGGGATGAACACTGAAGCTTTCTTT	CASSARSQGMNTEAFF
NA	TRBV18	15	NA	TRBJ1-5	TGTGCCAGCTCACCTACTAGGGGCGCAGGGCAGCCCCAGCATTTT	CASSPTRGAGQPQHF
NA	TRBV7-6	15	NA	TRBJ2-7	TGTGCCAGCAGCTTAGAAGGCTCGAGCTCCTACGAGCAGTACTTC	CASSLEGSSSYEQYF
NA	TRBV15	15	NA	TRBJ1-3	TGTGCCACCAGCGGCTTCAGGGGCTCTGGAAACACCATATATTTT	CATSGFRGSGNTIYF
NA	TRBV27	14	few	TRBJ2-7	TGTGCCAGCAGTCCCCGGGCGTCCTCCTACGAGCAGTACTTC	CASSPRASSYEQYF
TRBD2	TRBV5-4	15	NA	TRBJ2-7	TGTGCCAGCAGCTTGGGGGGACTAGCGGGAGTCGAGCAGTACTTC	CASSLGGLAGVEQYF
NA	TRBV11-2	17	NA	TRBJ1-2	TGTGCCAGCAGCTTAGATCGGAGGCAGGGGAATAACTATGGCTACACCTTC	CASSLDRRQGNNYGYTF
TRBD1	TRBV29-1	13	NA	TRBJ2-7	TGCAGCGTCACAGGACAGGGGGTGGGCGAGCAGTACTTC	CSVTGQGVGEQYF
NA	TRBV27	15	NA	TRBJ2-3	TGTGCCAGCAGTACAAGGATTGCAGGGGGGAATACGCAGTATTTT	CASSTRIAGGNTQYF
NA	TRBV19	15	NA	TRBJ2-1	TGTGCCAGTAGTATAGGGTGGCGACAATCCCATGAGCAGTTCTTC	CASSIGWRQSHEQFF
NA	TRBV6-1	12	NA	TRBJ1-5	TGTGCCAGCAGTCCCTGGGCCAGCTCGAGGCATTTT	CASSPWASSRHF
NA	TRBV7-3	15	NA	TRBJ2-3	TGTGCCAGCAGCCCCTTCTCAGCAAGCACAGATACGCAGTATTTT	CASSPFSASTDTQYF
NA	TRBV5-1	15	NA	TRBJ1-2	TGCGCCAGCAGCTCCGGGTTCGGGGGGATGGGTGGCTACACCTTC	CASSSGFGGMGGYTF
TRBD1	TRBV11-3	14	NA	TRBJ2-7	TGTGCCAGCAGCTTAGAACAGGGGGTGGGAGAGCAGTACTTC	CASSLEQGVGEQYF
TRBD2	TRBV2	16	NA	TRBJ2-7	TGTGCCAGCACCCCATTCGCTAGCGGGGGCGTAACCGAGCAGTACTTC	CASTPFASGGVTEQYF
NA	TRBV4-2	14	NA	TRBJ1-2	TGTGCCAGCAGCCAAGGGCTCGACAATTATGGCTACACCTTC	CASSQGLDNYGYTF
NA	TRBV27	16	NA	TRBJ2-7	TGTGCCAGCAGTTTATCGAAAGGGTTCGTGCTCTACGAGCAGTACTTC	CASSLSKGFVLYEQYF